A single sample is the source of the 24 T cell receptor beta chains below, sequenced in a study of control samples from healthy donors and cancer patients. Assay used: immunoSEQ multiplex PCR; TCRdb lists only in-frame clones, some missing. Found here are roughly 150,000 clones, around 88% of them singletons; the top ten hold 1.5% to 2%. Sequenced sample: blood. The origin of the receptors is a man aged 18 to 30 in good health.

The rearrangement uses TRBV28 and TRBJ1-4; a weak D match, TRBD1 (6 bases). From germline, CDR1 is MDHEN and CDR2 SYDVKM. The V and J ends lost 5 bases and 10 bases respectively, with 11 bases between them. This CDR3 is 12 amino acids long. DNA for the CDR3: TGTGCCAGCAGTCCTTCGACAGGAAAACTGTTTTTT. Protein: CASSPSTGKLFF.

This sequence joins TRBV6-5 and TRBJ1-3; D is ambiguous. Trimming removed 0 bases at V and 0 bases at J, with 6 bases between. Germline-derived CDR1 and CDR2 are MNHEY and SVGAGI. This CDR3 has 15 amino acids. The CDR3 sequence: CASSYSKSSGNTIYF. CDR3 DNA: TGTGCCAGCAGTTACTCGAAGAGCTCTGGAAACACCATATATTTT.

The chain has TRBV6-6 and TRBJ1-1, with D perhaps matching TRBD1 (5 bases). Germline CDR1 is MNHNY and CDR2 is SVGAGI (reference sequence). V was shortened by 6 bases and J by 8 bases, with 16 bases between the two germline ends. The CDR3 totals 13 residues. The CDR3 is CASSSGWGTEAFF. The CDR3 nucleotides are TGTGCCAGCAGCTCTGGATGGGGGACGGAAGCTTTCTTT.

The J gene is TRBJ2-5, the V gene TRBV5-1; 8 bases align to TRBD2. V gave up 4 bases and J gave up 2 bases; unmatched junction bases: 7. This CDR3 contains 15 residues. Germline V lookup: CDR1 SGHRS, CDR2 YFSETQ. CDR3 residues: CASSPGPGGQETQYF. CDR3 in DNA: TGCGCCAGCAGCCCTGGACCGGGGGGGCAAGAGACCCAGTACTTC.

V gene TRBV3-1 (or the pseudogene TRBV3-2) combines with J gene TRBJ2-1; D might be TRBD1 (5 bases). V gave up 0 bases and J gave up 8 bases, with 20 bases separating them. This CDR3 contains 17 residues. Germline-derived CDR1 and CDR2 are LGHDT and YNNKEL (reference sequence). The chain's CDR3 is CASSQEIIVQGRDEQFF. The CDR3 DNA is TGTGCCAGCAGCCAAGAAATCATAGTCCAGGGCCGGGATGAGCAGTTCTTC.

This clone was observed a few times. Other DNA sequences of this sample code for an identical CDR3. The chain links TRBV30 to TRBJ1-5; the match to TRBD1 covers 9 bases. The J segment lost 6 bases and the V segment lost 6 bases, leaving 9 bases of the junction unmatched. This CDR3 spans 14 amino acids. Germline V CDR1 and CDR2: GTSNPN, SVGIG (reference sequence). The CDR3 is CACGDRVGGQPQHF. CDR3 nucleotides: TGTGCCTGTGGGGACAGGGTGGGGGGTCAGCCCCAGCATTTT.

In this sample, this clone turned up a few times. J is TRBJ1-5 and V is TRBV5-4; 8 bases fit TRBD1. The junction had 11 bases not matched to a gene; V was cut back by 4 bases and J by 5 bases. CDR1 is SGHNT, CDR2 YYREEE, per germline (reference sequence). CDR3 length: 16 residues. DNA of the CDR3: TGTGCCAGCAGCGGGATATGGACAGGGTTTGATCAGCCCCAGCATTTT. Translation gives CASSGIWTGFDQPQHF.

This clone was seen a handful of times. The chain has TRBV13 and TRBJ2-2; D may be TRBD2 (5 bases). Deletions cut 4 bases from V and 0 bases from J, with 9 bases between. Germline V gene sequence: CDR1 PRHDT, CDR2 FYEKMQ (reference sequence). The CDR3 runs 15 residues. CDR3 amino acids: CASSSDSANTGELFF. CDR3 nucleotide sequence: TGTGCCAGCAGCTCGGACTCGGCGAACACCGGGGAGCTGTTTTTT.

J is TRBJ2-3 and V is TRBV11-2; TRBD1 matches at 7 bases. This CDR3 contains 16 residues. V was clipped by 6 bases and J by 2 bases; unmatched bases: 11. The germline CDR1 and CDR2 sequences are SGHAT and FQNNGV. CDR3 nucleotide sequence: TGTGCCAGCAGGTCTGACAGGGCGAGACCCACAGATACGCAGTATTTT. As protein: CASRSDRARPTDTQYF. Supplemented by reference TRBV11-2 and TRBJ2-3, the full variable domain reads EAGVAQSPRYKIIEKRQSVAFWCNPISGHATLYWYQQILGQGPKLLIQFQNNGVVDDSQLPKDRFSAERLKGVDSTLKIQPAKLEDSAVYLCASRSDRARPTDTQYFGPGTRLTVL.

This clone was seen just once. The chain has TRBV9 and TRBJ1-1; TRBD1 might be the D (5 bases). V dropped 0 bases and J dropped 1 base, with 10 bases sitting between them. The CDR3 contains 15 residues. The germline V gene encodes CDR1 SGDLS and CDR2 YYNGEE. The CDR3 loop reads CASSVGGGTNTEAFF. CDR3 sequence (DNA): TGTGCCAGCAGCGTAGGAGGTGGGACGAACACTGAAGCTTTCTTT.

The chain joins TRBV7-2 to TRBJ2-1, with D unresolved. CDR3 size: 16 residues. V shed 0 bases and J shed 9 bases, with 18 bases lying between them. CDR1 is SGHTA, CDR2 FQGNSA, per germline. The CDR3 DNA is TGTGCCAGCAGCTTAGCGTCAGTTACACAAGTCGGTGAGCAGTTCTTC. It yields the protein CASSLASVTQVGEQFF.

The chain carries TRBV19 and TRBJ1-5, with unresolved D. CDR1 and CDR2 from the germline V gene are LNHDA and SQIVND (reference sequence). The CDR3 has 16 amino acids. V was trimmed by 3 bases and J by 0 bases, leaving 12 bases between them. The DNA for the CDR3 is TGTGCCAGTAGTATCTCTGACCCTTATAGCAATCAGCCCCAGCATTTT. This sequence encodes CASSISDPYSNQPQHF.

V usage is TRBV28 and J usage is TRBJ1-1; the D is unclear. Germline V gene data show CDR1 as MDHEN and CDR2 as SYDVKM. The CDR3 has 12 amino acids. With 6 bases removed from V and 6 bases from J, the gap between germline ends came to 11 bases. CDR3 sequence reads: CASRDDPAEAFF. CDR3 DNA sequence: TGTGCCAGCAGAGACGACCCCGCTGAAGCTTTCTTT.

This clone has a single count. The V call is TRBV5-6, the J call TRBJ1-2; unclear D gene. Germline loops: CDR1 SGHDT, CDR2 YYEEEE. CDR3 length: 13 residues. The V end lost 4 bases, the J end lost 5 bases, and 12 bases lay between the germline ends. The CDR3 protein is CASSPLKEYGYTF. The CDR3 DNA follows: TGTGCCAGCAGCCCGTTAAAGGAGTATGGCTACACCTTC.

This clone was observed a handful of times. The J gene is TRBJ1-1, the V gene TRBV19, with D uncertain. Germline-derived CDR1 and CDR2 are LNHDA and SQIVND (reference sequence). The V and J ends lost 3 bases and 1 base respectively, with 9 bases between them. The CDR3 loop spans 14 amino acids. The DNA of the CDR3 is TGTGCCAGTAGTATGTATAAATCGAACACTGAAGCTTTCTTT. It codes for CASSMYKSNTEAFF.

The chain combines TRBV27 with TRBJ1-2; 7 nucleotides match TRBD1. The germline gives CDR1 MNHEY, CDR2 SMNVEV (reference sequence). Trimming removed 10 bases from V and 8 bases from J; junction bases left unmatched: 19. This CDR3 contains 15 residues. The CDR3 here is CATWTPKGALWGYTF. Written as DNA, the CDR3 is TGTGCCACGTGGACTCCTAAGGGGGCTCTATGGGGCTACACCTTC.

The chain employs TRBV6-1 and TRBJ1-2, with TRBD1 identical over 9 bases. The CDR3 sequence is 16 residues long. V gave up 2 bases and J gave up 4 bases; unmatched junction bases: 8. The germline V gene has CDR1 MNHNS and CDR2 SASEGT. The CDR3 loop reads CASSERRGTGLYGYTF. The CDR3 DNA is TGTGCCAGCAGTGAACGGCGAGGGACAGGGCTCTATGGCTACACCTTC.

The rearrangement uses TRBV7-8 and TRBJ2-1, with D possibly TRBD2 on 5 matching bases. CDR3 length: 14 amino acids. V was clipped by 5 bases and J by 6 bases, with 14 bases between them. Per germline, CDR1 SGHVS and CDR2 FQNEAQ. CDR3 residues: CASSQTNPPNEQFF. The CDR3 DNA reads as TGTGCCAGCAGCCAGACTAACCCCCCCAATGAGCAGTTCTTC.

V usage is TRBV11-3 and J usage is TRBJ2-5; D remains ambiguous. Germline V CDR1 and CDR2: SGHNT, YENEEA. The CDR3 extends over 13 amino acids. Trimming pared 5 bases from V and 3 bases from J, leaving 10 bases between. This CDR3 reads CASSQRWEETQYF. DNA of the CDR3: TGTGCCAGCAGCCAGAGGTGGGAAGAGACCCAGTACTTC.

This clone showed up just a few times. The rearrangement links TRBV29-1 to TRBJ2-2, with a tentative D call TRBD2 (6 bases). The V gene lost 3 bases and the J gene lost 7 bases, with 9 bases spanning the gap. The germline CDR1 and CDR2 sequences are SQVTM and ANQGSEA. This CDR3 spans 12 amino acids. Written as DNA, the CDR3 is TGCAGCGTTGAGGGGGGAATCGGGGAGCTGTTTTTT. This translates into CSVEGGIGELFF.

The rearrangement joins TRBV28 to TRBJ2-5; D is uncertain. Germline CDR1 is MDHEN and CDR2 is SYDVKM. The ends were cut back, 6 bases at V and 1 base at J, with 3 bases in the middle. The CDR3 has 11 residues. The CDR3 DNA sequence: TGTGCCAGCAGCCGCCAAGAGACCCAGTACTTC. This codes for CASSRQETQYF.

This clone was counted once. The gene calls are TRBV5-1 and TRBJ2-3; D not resolved. Germline V gene sequence: CDR1 SGHRS, CDR2 YFSETQ. V lost 0 bases, J lost 6 bases, and 5 bases lay in between. The CDR3 spans 12 residues. CDR3 bases: TGCGCCAGCAGCTTGGCCGCGGATACGCAGTATTTT. Amino acids: CASSLAADTQYF.

The chain couples TRBV4-1 to TRBJ2-1; possibly TRBD2 for D (5 bases). Trimming removed 4 bases from V and 8 bases from J, with 21 bases in between. This CDR3 has 16 amino acids. Germline V CDR1 and CDR2: MGHRA, YSYEKL. The CDR3 here is CASSRTVSTSGYEQFF. The CDR3 DNA sequence: TGCGCCAGCAGCCGCACCGTCTCCACTAGTGGGTATGAGCAGTTCTTC.

This CDR3 is CASSLGSFVDYEQYF. CDR3 coding DNA: TGTGCCAGCAGTTTAGGTAGCTTTGTAGACTACGAGCAGTACTTC. The V gene is TRBV28, the J gene TRBJ2-7; D unclear. V gave up 2 bases and J gave up 3 bases, with 14 bases separating them. CDR1 MDHEN and CDR2 SYDVKM come from the germline V gene. The CDR3 runs to 15 residues. Full variable domain (missing parts from reference TRBV28 and TRBJ2-7): DVKVTQSSRYLVKRTGEKVFLECVQDMDHENMFWYRQDPGLGLRLIYFSYDVKMKEKGDIPEGYSVSREKKERFSLILESASTNQTSMYLCASSLGSFVDYEQYFGPGTRLTVT.